Listed below are T cell receptor beta chains from one sample, sequenced in a study of PD-1 blockade in classical Hodgkin lymphoma. Produced via immunoSEQ multiplex PCR; TCRdb's table is partial and in-frame only. The sample yields 25,000 to 30,000 clones, over 60% seen once. The source was CD4+ T cells from blood, collected at baseline. The receptors stem from a human donor with classical Hodgkin lymphoma. CDR3s include the opening cysteine and the closing phenylalanine or tryptophan. A D gene is named only where the DNA matches it firmly. The size field is filled for only some rows; it gives once, few, many or a size class.

CDR3	DNA	length	D	V	J	size
CASSIRWGSQETQYF	TGTGCCAGTAGTATAAGGTGGGGATCCCAAGAGACCCAGTACTTC	15	.	TRBV19	TRBJ2-5	.
CASSLAPTGSEQYF	TGTGCCAGCAGCTTAGCTCCCACAGGGTCCGAGCAGTACTTC	14	.	TRBV7-2	TRBJ2-7	.
CASSLGEGSPLHF	TGTGCCAGCAGCTTAGGTGAGGGTTCACCCCTCCACTTT	13	.	TRBV7-9	TRBJ1-6	few
CASSFAAASYHEQYF	TGTGCCAGCAGTTTCGCGGCAGCATCTTATCACGAGCAGTACTTC	15	.	TRBV28	TRBJ2-7	.
CAWSGQGSTEAFF	TGTGCCTGGAGTGGACAGGGTTCCACTGAAGCTTTCTTT	13	TRBD1	TRBV30	TRBJ1-1	.
CASSLVLSLQLYNEQFF	TGTGCCAGCAGCTTGGTTCTATCCCTGCAGTTATACAATGAGCAGTTCTTC	17	.	TRBV5-8	TRBJ2-1	.
CAWSPFLYEAFF	TGTGCCTGGAGTCCCTTCCTCTATGAAGCTTTCTTT	12	.	TRBV30	TRBJ1-1	.
CASNRPNTEAFF	TGTGCCAGCAACAGACCGAACACTGAAGCTTTCTTT	12	.	TRBV7-2	TRBJ1-1	.
CASSRAGTGHEKLFF	TGTGCCAGCAGTCGAGCCGGGACAGGGCACGAAAAACTGTTTTTT	15	TRBD1	TRBV27	TRBJ1-4	once
CASSLSTGSSGTDTQYF	TGTGCCAGCAGTTTATCGACAGGGTCTTCGGGCACAGATACGCAGTATTTT	17	TRBD1	TRBV27	TRBJ2-3	.
CASRTGGSYEQYF	TGTGCCAGCCGGACAGGGGGCAGCTACGAGCAGTACTTC	13	TRBD1	TRBV19	TRBJ2-7	.
CASSYETADNEQFF	TGTGCCAGCAGTTATGAGACCGCTGACAATGAGCAGTTCTTC	14	.	TRBV6-5	TRBJ2-1	.
CASSHDSLVMSTDTQYF	TGTGCCAGCAGCCATGACAGCCTCGTTATGAGCACAGATACGCAGTATTTT	17	.	TRBV2	TRBJ2-3	.
CASSLLGGGEQYF	TGTGCCAGCAGCTTATTAGGAGGGGGCGAGCAGTACTTC	13	.	TRBV5-4	TRBJ2-7	.
CASSLGGFQLNSPLHF	TGTGCCAGCAGCTTAGGAGGTTTCCAACTCAATTCACCCCTCCACTTT	16	.	TRBV7-3	TRBJ1-6	once
CASTPGQGILPLHF	TGTGCCAGCACGCCGGGACAGGGGATCTTGCCCCTCCACTTT	14	TRBD1	TRBV2	TRBJ1-6	few
CASSPGGAKDYEQYF	TGTGCCAGCAGCCCCGGGGGGGCGAAGGACTACGAGCAGTACTTC	15	TRBD2	TRBV7-6	TRBJ2-7	.
CASSLSGGNTGELFF	TGCGCCAGCAGCCTCAGCGGGGGAAACACCGGGGAGCTGTTTTTT	15	TRBD2	TRBV5-1	TRBJ2-2	once
CASRRTGTEIGNTIYF	TGTGCCAGCAGGCGTACCGGGACAGAAATCGGAAACACCATATATTTT	16	TRBD1	TRBV27	TRBJ1-3	.
CAWSSINEQFF	TGTGCCTGGAGTTCAATTAATGAGCAGTTCTTC	11	.	TRBV30	TRBJ2-1	.
CAWSRGIAGPNEQFF	TGTGCCTGGAGCAGAGGAATAGCGGGTCCCAATGAGCAGTTCTTC	15	TRBD2	TRBV30	TRBJ2-1	.
CATQLLAGVETQYF	TGTGCCACCCAGCTCTTAGCGGGGGTAGAGACCCAGTACTTC	14	TRBD2	TRBV6-1	TRBJ2-5	.
CAWRAKGRPFHEQYF	TGTGCCTGGAGGGCGAAGGGGCGTCCCTTCCACGAGCAGTACTTC	15	.	TRBV30	TRBJ2-7	.
CASSFGGYNEQFF	TGTGCCAGCAGCTTTGGGGGGTACAATGAGCAGTTCTTC	13	.	TRBV7-9	TRBJ2-1	.
CASSPPPNYEQYF	TGTGCCAGCAGCCCTCCCCCGAACTACGAGCAGTACTTC	13	.	TRBV5-4	TRBJ2-7	.
CASSREGVTEAFF	TGTGCCAGCAGCCGGGAGGGGGTAACTGAAGCTTTCTTT	13	.	TRBV7-9	TRBJ1-1	.